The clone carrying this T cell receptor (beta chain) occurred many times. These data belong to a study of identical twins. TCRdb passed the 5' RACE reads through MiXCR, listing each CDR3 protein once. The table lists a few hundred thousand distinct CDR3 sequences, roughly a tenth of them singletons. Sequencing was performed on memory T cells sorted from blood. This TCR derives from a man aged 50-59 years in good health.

The CDR3 DNA is TGTGCCAGCAGCACCGAACAGGCGCGCTCTGGAAACACCATATATTTT. Translating gives CASSTEQARSGNTIYF. The chain couples TRBV12-3 or TRBV12-4 to TRBJ1-3; D is possibly TRBD1 (5 bases). V was shortened by 6 bases and J by 0 bases, with 15 bases between the two germline ends. The CDR3 totals 16 residues.